Listed here are 4 T cell receptor beta chains from one sample, sequenced in a study of T cells in Graves' hyperthyroidism and ophthalmopathy. Regions amplified from RNA transcripts were the TCR beta CDR3 regions. Initially, a first-round RT-PCR of the TCR CDR3 employed the HTBI primer set. TCRdb re-analysed the multiplex PCR reads in MiXCR, keeping a single row per CDR3 protein. The data hold hundreds of thousands of distinct CDR3 sequences, with over 20% observed a single time. Sequenced sample: blood. All receptors derive from a man younger than 45 with Graves' ophthalmopathy.

This clonotype occurred a few times. V usage is TRBV24-1 and J usage is TRBJ1-1, with D unresolved. The germline CDR1 and CDR2 sequences are KGHDR and SFDVKD. Trimming removed 6 bases from V and 1 base from J, with 5 bases in between. The CDR3 totals 12 residues. The CDR3 DNA follows: TGTGCCACCAGTTCCAGGAACACTGAAGCTTTCTTT. Its translation is CATSSRNTEAFF.

This clonotype was counted at least ten times. The rearrangement uses TRBV11-2 and TRBJ2-1; TRBD2 matches at 11 bases. This CDR3 comprises 16 residues. The trim removed 1 base at V and 7 bases at J, leaving 6 bases unmatched. Germline V gene sequence: CDR1 SGHAT, CDR2 FQNNGV. CDR3 amino acids: CASSLARLAGRNEQFF. In DNA, the CDR3 is TGTGCCAGCAGCTTAGCCAGACTAGCGGGAAGGAATGAGCAGTTCTTC.

There are many counts of this clonotype. The rearrangement links TRBV11-3 to TRBJ1-1; D is undetermined. This CDR3 is 13 amino acids long. Germline CDR1 SGHNT, CDR2 YENEEA. V shed 7 bases and J shed 1 base, with 10 bases lying between them. This chain's CDR3 is CASTHRQNTEAFF. The CDR3 region has the DNA TGTGCCAGCACCCACCGACAGAACACTGAAGCTTTCTTT.

The chain recombines TRBV6-2 or TRBV6-3 with TRBJ2-1, with a tentative D call TRBD1 (6 bases). Trimming removed 6 bases at V and 8 bases at J, with 17 bases between. CDR1 and CDR2 (germline): MNHEY, SVGEGT. This CDR3 spans 14 amino acids. The CDR3 DNA reads as TGTGCCAGCAGACCAAATGTGGGGGCCGATGAGCAGTTCTTC. Translated: CASRPNVGADEQFF.